This T cell receptor (beta chain) is from a study of T-cell reconstitution after alpha-beta-depleted transplantation in children (dated by TCRdb to 2015 to 2016). Turning to the overall study: The study quantitatively tracked T-cell immune reconstitution after TCRalphabeta/CD19-depleted allogeneic hematopoietic cell transplantation in children using TCR repertoire profiling. What the authors observed across the whole study: The frequencies of hyperexpanded clones fell over the following months, and after one year, T-cell counts and TCRbeta diversity were mostly attributed to newly produced T cells. In some patients, the high TCRbeta diversity seen at day 60 was put down to recipient T cells and intrathymic progenitors that had survived conditioning. About two months after transplant, the apparently early recovery of alphabetaT-cell counts reportedly depended on just several hundred clones that had expanded rapidly and came from non-depleted graft cells.

For this chain, trimming is 6 bases at the V end and 6 bases at the J end, and the number of junction bases without a gene match is 7. The CDR3 runs 14 residues from the cysteine to the phenylalanine. The DNA shown is the 42-base CDR3, in frame from base 1. The germline V gene provides CDR1 MNHNS and CDR2 SASEGT. The library was prepared using PCR. Reads for this sample came from an Illumina HiSeq 2500. TCR library preparation used molecular barcoding, with unique molecular identifiers applied to normalize quantification of the TCRbeta repertoire. TCRdb passed the public sequencing reads through fastp at Q25 and MiXCR, retaining productive beta sequences. Every distinct CDR3 protein forms one entry, paired with its most common genes and DNA. The sample records some 180,000 distinct CDR3 sequences, roughly 6.6% of which are singletons. Just over 5.5% of the sample goes to the ten largest clones. Of note for this clonotype: Its antigen is currently not known. No much larger clonotype is one base removed from it; base qualities were not supplied.

The treatment or condition label corresponds to: allogeneic hematopoietic cell transplantation with graft depleted of TCRalphabeta T cells and CD19 B cells. The children who served as transplant recipients had been given grafts of TCRalphabeta/CD19-depleted allogeneic hematopoietic cells. The sequencing here drew on PBMCs, taken before TCRalphabeta/CD19-depleted stem cell transplant. Recombination linked TRBV6-1 to TRBJ2-1, with 8 junctional bases fitting TRBD2. The origin of this receptor is a boy younger than 10 with acute lymphoblastic leukemia, due to receive a stem cell transplant. The nucleotides read TGTGCCAGCAGGGAACGGGGGGGCCCCAATGAGCAGTTCTTC. This encodes CASRERGGPNEQFF.